This TCR beta chain was sequenced for a study of cytomegalovirus exposure and HLA in healthy donors. Whole-study context: An earlier analysis found around 100 million unique TCR beta sequences from around 180 million T cells. Overall study findings and caveats: In vitro testing confirmed three CMV-associated chains as specific for CMV antigens. Later work found that TCR association rates differed between HLA loci; DRB1 had the most and HLA-C the fewest.

As to this clone: The antigen remains unidentified.

Healthy donors of bone marrow made up the group. Use of 60 Vbeta and 13 Jbeta primers characterized the PCR. The method was immunoSEQ multiplex PCR; TCRdb's version includes in-frame clones alone and lacks a portion of them. The sample comprises about 150,000 clones, roughly 80% of which are singletons, and over 2% rests with the top ten. The CDR3 spans 15 residues. Unmatched junction bases numbered 11, after V lost 7 bases and J lost 3 bases. Germline V gene lookup returns CDR1 LNHDA and CDR2 SQIVND (reference sequence). The sample taken for sequencing was PBMCs. The chain combines TRBV19 with TRBJ2-5; 7 positions match TRBD2. The TCR originated in a male donor in good health and CMV-seronegative. The CDR3 protein is CASTPRAGREETQYF. For the CDR3, the DNA is TGTGCCAGTACCCCAAGGGCAGGGAGGGAAGAGACCCAGTACTTC.